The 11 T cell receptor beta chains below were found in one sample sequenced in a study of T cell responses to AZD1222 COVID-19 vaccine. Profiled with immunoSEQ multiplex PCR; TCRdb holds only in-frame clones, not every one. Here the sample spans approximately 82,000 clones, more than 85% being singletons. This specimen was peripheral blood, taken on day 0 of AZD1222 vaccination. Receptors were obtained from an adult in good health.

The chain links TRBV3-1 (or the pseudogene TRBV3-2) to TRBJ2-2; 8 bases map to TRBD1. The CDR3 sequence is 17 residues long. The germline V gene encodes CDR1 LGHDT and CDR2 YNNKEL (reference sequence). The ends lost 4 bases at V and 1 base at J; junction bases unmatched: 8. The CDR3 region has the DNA TGTGCCAGCAGCCCAGGCCCCGGGACAGGGAACACCGGGGAGCTGTTTTTT. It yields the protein CASSPGPGTGNTGELFF.

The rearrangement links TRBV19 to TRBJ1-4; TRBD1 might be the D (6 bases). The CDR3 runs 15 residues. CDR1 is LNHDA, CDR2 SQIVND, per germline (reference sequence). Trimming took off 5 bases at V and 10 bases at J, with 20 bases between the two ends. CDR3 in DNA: TGTGCCAGTAGTCCCGGAGGGGGGGCTGAAGGAAAACTGTTTTTT. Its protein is CASSPGGGAEGKLFF.

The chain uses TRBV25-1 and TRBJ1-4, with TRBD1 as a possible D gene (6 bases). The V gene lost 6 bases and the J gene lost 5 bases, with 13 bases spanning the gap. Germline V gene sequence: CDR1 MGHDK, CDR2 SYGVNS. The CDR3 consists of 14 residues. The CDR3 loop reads CASSFRGMNEKLFF. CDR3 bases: TGTGCCAGCAGCTTCAGGGGAATGAATGAAAAACTGTTTTTT.

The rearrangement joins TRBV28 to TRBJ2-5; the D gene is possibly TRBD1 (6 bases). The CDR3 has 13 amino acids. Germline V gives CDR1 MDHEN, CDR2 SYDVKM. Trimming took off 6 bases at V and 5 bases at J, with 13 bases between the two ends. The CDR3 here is CASRIQGGETQYF. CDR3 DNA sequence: TGTGCCAGCAGGATACAGGGTGGGGAGACCCAGTACTTC.

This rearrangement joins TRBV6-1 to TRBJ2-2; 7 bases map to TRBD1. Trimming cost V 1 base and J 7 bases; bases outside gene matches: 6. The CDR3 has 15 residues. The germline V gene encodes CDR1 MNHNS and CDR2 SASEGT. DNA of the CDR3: TGTGCCAGCAGTGAAGACCCCGACAGGGTCGGGGAGCTGTTTTTT. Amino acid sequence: CASSEDPDRVGELFF.

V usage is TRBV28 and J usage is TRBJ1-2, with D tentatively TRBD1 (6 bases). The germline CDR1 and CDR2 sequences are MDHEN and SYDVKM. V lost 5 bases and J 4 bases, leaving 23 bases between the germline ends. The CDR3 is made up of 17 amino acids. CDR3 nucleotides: TGTGCCAGCAGTCCCAACGATTCAACCCAGGGGATCTATGGCTACACCTTC. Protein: CASSPNDSTQGIYGYTF.

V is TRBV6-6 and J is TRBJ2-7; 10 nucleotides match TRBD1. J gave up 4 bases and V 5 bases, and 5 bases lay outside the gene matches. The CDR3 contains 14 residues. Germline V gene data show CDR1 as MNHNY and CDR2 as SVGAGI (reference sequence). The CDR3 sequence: CASSTPGQGYEQYF. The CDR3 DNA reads TGTGCCAGCAGTACGCCGGGACAGGGGTACGAGCAGTACTTC.

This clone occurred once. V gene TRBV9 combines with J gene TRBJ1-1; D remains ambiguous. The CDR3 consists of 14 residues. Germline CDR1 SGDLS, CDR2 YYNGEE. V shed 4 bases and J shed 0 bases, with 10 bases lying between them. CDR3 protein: CASSPRPMNTEAFF. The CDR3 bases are TGTGCCAGCAGCCCAAGACCGATGAACACTGAAGCTTTCTTT.

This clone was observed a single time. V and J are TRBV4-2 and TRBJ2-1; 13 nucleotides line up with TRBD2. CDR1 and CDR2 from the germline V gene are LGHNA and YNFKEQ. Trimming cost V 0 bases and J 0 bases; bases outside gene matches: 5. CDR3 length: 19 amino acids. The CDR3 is CASSQDRLAGGLSYNEQFF. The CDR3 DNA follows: TGTGCCAGCAGCCAAGATAGACTAGCGGGGGGCCTCTCCTACAATGAGCAGTTCTTC.

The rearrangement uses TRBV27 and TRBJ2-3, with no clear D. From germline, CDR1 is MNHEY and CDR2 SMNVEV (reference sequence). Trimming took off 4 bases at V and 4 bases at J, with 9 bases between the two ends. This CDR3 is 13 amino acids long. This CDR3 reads CASSSLVPDTQYF. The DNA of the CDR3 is TGTGCCAGCAGTTCCCTAGTGCCAGATACGCAGTATTTT.

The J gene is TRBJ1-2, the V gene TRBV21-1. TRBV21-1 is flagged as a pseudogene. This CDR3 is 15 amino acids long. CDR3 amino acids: CASPRWGTSDGGYTF. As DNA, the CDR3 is TGTGCCAGCCCGAGGTGGGGGACCTCAGATGGGGGCTACACCTTC.